This T cell receptor (beta chain) was observed in a study of shared clonotypes between healthy human individuals. Germline CDR1 and CDR2: LNHDA and SQIVND (reference sequence). The V segment lost 3 bases and the J segment 6 bases; nucleotides outside the gene matches: 6. The CDR3 has 15 amino acids. In the original processing: With immunoSEQ giving junction-only sequences and no quality scores, filtering differed. TCRdb keeps only in-frame clones here, not all; method: immunoSEQ multiplex PCR. The V and J calls and the clone size are those of that table, but D and trimming were determined from the DNA. This sample yields about 1.5 million clones, of which 98% are seen a single time; less than 0.55% belongs to the top ten.

Sequenced input: naive CD4+ T cells sorted from blood. Subset here: CD45RA+ positively selected. The rearrangement uses TRBV19 and TRBJ1-2; 11 nucleotides match TRBD1. This sequence was found in a young man in good health. The CDR3 protein is CASSIRGQGADGYTF. The CDR3 DNA reads as TGTGCCAGTAGTATTCGCGGACAGGGGGCGGATGGCTACACCTTC.